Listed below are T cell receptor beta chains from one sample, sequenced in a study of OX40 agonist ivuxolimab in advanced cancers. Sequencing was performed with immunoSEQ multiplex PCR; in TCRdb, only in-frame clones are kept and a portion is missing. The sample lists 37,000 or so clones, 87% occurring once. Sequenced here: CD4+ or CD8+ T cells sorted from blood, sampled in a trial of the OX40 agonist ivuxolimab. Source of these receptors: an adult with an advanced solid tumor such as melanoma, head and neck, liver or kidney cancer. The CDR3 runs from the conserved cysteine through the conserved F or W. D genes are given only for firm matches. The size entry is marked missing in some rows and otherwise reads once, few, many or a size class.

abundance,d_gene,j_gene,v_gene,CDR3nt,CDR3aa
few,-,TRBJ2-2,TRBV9,TGTGCCAGCAGCGTCGGGTTCGCGAACACCGGGGAGCTGTTTTTT,CASSVGFANTGELFF
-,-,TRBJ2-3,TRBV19,TGTGCCAGTTCCATCCCGCGCTTGAGCACAGATACGCAGTATTTT,CASSIPRLSTDTQYF
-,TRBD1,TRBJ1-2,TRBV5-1,TGCGCCAGCAGCTTGGATGGACAGGGCATCTATGGCTACACCTTC,CASSLDGQGIYGYTF
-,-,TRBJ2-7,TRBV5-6,TGTGCCAGCAGCTTGGGGGCCGGGCTACGCTACGAGCAGTACTTC,CASSLGAGLRYEQYF
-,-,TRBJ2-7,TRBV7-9,TGTGCCAGCAGCATGCCTAGCTCCTACGAGCAGTACTTC,CASSMPSSYEQYF
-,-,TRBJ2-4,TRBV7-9,TGTGCCAGCAGGTCAGGGGACCGGCGGGACATTCAGTACTTC,CASRSGDRRDIQYF
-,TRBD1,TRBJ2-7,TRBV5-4,TGTGCCAGCAGCTCCGGGACAGGGAGCTACGAGCAGTACTTC,CASSSGTGSYEQYF
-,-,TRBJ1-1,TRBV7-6,TGTGCCAGCAGCTTAAACAAGATGAACACTGAAGCTTTCTTT,CASSLNKMNTEAFF
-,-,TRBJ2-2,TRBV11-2,TGTGCCAGCAGCTTAGAGAACCAGTGGGCCACCGGGGAGCTGTTTTTT,CASSLENQWATGELFF
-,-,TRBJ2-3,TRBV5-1,TGCGCCAGCAGCCCCCACCCGTTTGGGGGCACAGATACGCAGTATTTT,CASSPHPFGGTDTQYF
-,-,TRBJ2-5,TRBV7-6,TGTGCCAGCAGCTTAGAGTTTAGCGAAGAGACCCAGTACTTC,CASSLEFSEETQYF
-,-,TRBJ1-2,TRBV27,TGTGCCAGCAGTGAATCATCAGCTTACTATGGCTACACCTTC,CASSESSAYYGYTF